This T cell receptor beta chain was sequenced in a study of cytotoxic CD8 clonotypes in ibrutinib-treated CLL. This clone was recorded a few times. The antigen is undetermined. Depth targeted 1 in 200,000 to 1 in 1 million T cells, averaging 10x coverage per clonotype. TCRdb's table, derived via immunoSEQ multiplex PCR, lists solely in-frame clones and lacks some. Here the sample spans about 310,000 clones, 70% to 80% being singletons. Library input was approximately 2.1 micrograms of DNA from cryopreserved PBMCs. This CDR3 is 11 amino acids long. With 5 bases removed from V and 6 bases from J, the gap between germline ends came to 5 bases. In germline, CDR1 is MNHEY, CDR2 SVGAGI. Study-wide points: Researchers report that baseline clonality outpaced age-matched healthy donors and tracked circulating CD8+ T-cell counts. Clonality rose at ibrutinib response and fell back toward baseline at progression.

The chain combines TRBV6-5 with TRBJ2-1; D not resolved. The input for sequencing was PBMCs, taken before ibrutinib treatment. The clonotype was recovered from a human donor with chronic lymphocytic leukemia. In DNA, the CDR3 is TGTGCCAGCAGTGTGTTCAATGAGCAGTTCTTC. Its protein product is CASSVFNEQFF.